Following are 10 T cell receptor beta chains from one sample sequenced in a study of OX40 agonist ivuxolimab in advanced cancers. Libraries were constructed by the immunoSEQ multiplex PCR assay. Here the immuneACCESS table is served through TCRdb, limited to in-frame sequences with V and J called. Missing clones are a known gap in these copies; in checked studies unresolved V genes cover under half, and the rest lacks a known reason. The sample has roughly 67,000 clones on record, 92% of them singletons. Roughly 13% of the sample comes from the top ten. The specimen was CD4+ or CD8+ T cells sorted from blood, collected in a trial of the OX40 agonist ivuxolimab. Receptors originate from an adult with an advanced solid tumor such as melanoma, head and neck, liver or kidney cancer.

J is TRBJ1-2 and V is TRBV11-2, with unresolved D. CDR1 and CDR2 from the germline V gene are SGHAT and FQNNGV. The CDR3 is 14 amino acids. The V end lost 2 bases, the J end lost 3 bases, and 10 bases lay between the germline ends. CDR3 nucleotide sequence: TGTGCCAGCAGCTTATGGTTGTGGGACTATGGCTACACCTTC. It translates to CASSLWLWDYGYTF.

V gene TRBV27 combines with J gene TRBJ1-1, with D unresolved. The CDR3 contains 15 residues. In germline, CDR1 is MNHEY, CDR2 SMNVEV (reference sequence). V lost 5 bases and J 3 bases, leaving 16 bases between the germline ends. The CDR3 here is CASSPLLGGDTEAFF. The DNA of the CDR3 is TGTGCCAGCAGTCCCCTCCTCGGTGGGGACACTGAAGCTTTCTTT.

V is TRBV27 and J is TRBJ1-5; D uncertain. CDR3 length equals 14 residues. The germline V gene encodes CDR1 MNHEY and CDR2 SMNVEV (reference sequence). Trimming took 2 bases from V and 5 from J, leaving 10 bases between them. CDR3 bases: TGTGCCAGCAGTTTAATGGGCGGGGATCAGCCCCAGCATTTT. It translates to CASSLMGGDQPQHF.

This clone has just one count. The V gene is TRBV4-1, the J gene TRBJ1-2; D is uncertain. Between the trimmed V and J ends, which lost 0 bases and 4 bases, there was a span of 6 bases. Germline CDR1 is MGHRA and CDR2 is YSYEKL. CDR3 length equals 13 residues. CDR3 nucleotides: TGCGCCAGCAGCCAAGAGAGAATCTATGGCTACACCTTC. Amino acid sequence: CASSQERIYGYTF.

The V gene is TRBV7-9, the J gene TRBJ2-7, with D uncertain. The V gene's germline CDR1 is SEHNR and CDR2 FQNEAQ (reference sequence). The CDR3 contains 14 residues. Trimming pared 5 bases from V and 3 bases from J, leaving 14 bases between. The CDR3 here is CASSAYSGDYEQYF. In DNA, the CDR3 is TGTGCCAGCAGCGCATATTCTGGGGACTACGAGCAGTACTTC.

This rearrangement joins TRBV27 to TRBJ2-3, with TRBD2 matching over 8 bases. V trimming: 2 bases; J trimming: 3 bases; junction bases outside the gene matches: 7. This CDR3 has 16 residues. The V gene's germline CDR1 is MNHEY and CDR2 SMNVEV (reference sequence). The CDR3 reads CASSLKIAGLTDTQYF. CDR3 DNA sequence: TGTGCCAGCAGTTTAAAGATAGCGGGGCTTACAGATACGCAGTATTTT.

This rearrangement joins TRBV4-1 to TRBJ2-7, with 9 bases fitting TRBD2. The CDR3 is made up of 15 amino acids. Trimming took 1 base from V and 3 from J; bases not matched to a gene: 4. Germline V gene lookup returns CDR1 MGHRA and CDR2 YSYEKL. The CDR3 bases are TGCGCCAGCAGCCAAGTTAGCGGGGGACTCTACGAGCAGTACTTC. Its protein product is CASSQVSGGLYEQYF.

This sequence joins TRBV27 and TRBJ2-7; the D is unclear. V was trimmed by 2 bases and J by 3 bases, leaving 2 bases between them. Germline CDR1 is MNHEY and CDR2 is SMNVEV (reference sequence). This CDR3 contains 11 residues. CDR3 DNA sequence: TGTGCCAGCAGTTTACACTACGAGCAGTACTTC. It translates to CASSLHYEQYF.

J is TRBJ1-5 and V is TRBV4-3; D is uncertain. The germline gives CDR1 LGHNA, CDR2 YSLEER. V lost 1 base and J 4 bases, leaving 5 bases between the germline ends. The CDR3 runs to 13 residues. CDR3 bases: TGCGCCAGCAGCCAAGTTCTGAATCAGCCCCAGCATTTT. The encoded protein is CASSQVLNQPQHF.

The rearrangement joins TRBV19 to TRBJ1-1; possibly TRBD1 for D (5 bases). The CDR3 extends over 13 amino acids. Germline CDR1 and CDR2: LNHDA and SQIVND (reference sequence). V gave up 4 bases and J gave up 5 bases, with 11 bases separating them. The CDR3 DNA is TGTGCCAGTAGTAATGGGGGGAGGACTGAAGCTTTCTTT. Its translation: CASSNGGRTEAFF.